The rows below give T cell receptor beta chains drawn from one sample of a study of blood T cell repertoires in COVID-19. Produced via immunoSEQ multiplex PCR; TCRdb's table is partial and in-frame only. The sample lists over 85,000 clones, around 80% occurring once. Sequenced sample: peripheral blood. Receptors originate from a woman of 80 years or more with acute or convalescent COVID-19. Both conserved end residues are part of each CDR3. Fields, in order: J gene, D gene, clone size, V gene, CDR3 DNA, CDR3 protein. The D gene is left open where the match is weak. Not every row has a clone size; where given, it reads once, few, many or a size class.

TRBJ1-5 | NA | few | TRBV7-2 | TGTGCCAGCAGCTTAGTGGCCGGGGGCAATCAGCCCCAGCATTTT | CASSLVAGGNQPQHF
TRBJ1-2 | NA | few | TRBV4-2 | TGTGCCAGCAGCCGGACAGAAAACTATGGCTACACCTTC | CASSRTENYGYTF
TRBJ2-7 | TRBD2 | NA | TRBV9 | TGTGCCAGCAGCGCGACTAGCGGGGACGACGAGCAGTACTTC | CASSATSGDDEQYF
TRBJ2-1 | TRBD2 | NA | TRBV28 | TGTGCCAGCAGTTTAGTTCGGTTAGCGGGAGACAATGAGCAGTTCTTC | CASSLVRLAGDNEQFF
TRBJ1-5 | TRBD1 | NA | TRBV5-1 | TGCGCCAGCAGGTGGGGGACAGGCAGCAATCAGCCCCAGCATTTT | CASRWGTGSNQPQHF
TRBJ2-1 | NA | NA | TRBV10-3 | TGTGCCACAGGGGAGACCTACAATGAGCAGTTCTTC | CATGETYNEQFF
TRBJ1-1 | TRBD1 | NA | TRBV10-3 | TGTGCCATCAGAGGGGACAGTCGCGCTGAAGCTTTCTTT | CAIRGDSRAEAFF
TRBJ1-3 | NA | NA | TRBV19 | TGTGCCAGTAGTAGCGGCCTTGACGCTGGAAACACCATATATTTT | CASSSGLDAGNTIYF
TRBJ1-2 | NA | NA | TRBV18 | TGTGCCAGCTCACCAATCGCGGGGGTGGATGGCTACACCTTC | CASSPIAGVDGYTF
TRBJ2-5 | NA | NA | TRBV10-1 | TGCGCCACACGGGGGACAGACCAAGAGACCCAGTACTTC | CATRGTDQETQYF
TRBJ2-2 | TRBD1 | few | TRBV7-9 | TGTGCCAGCAGCCTGGGGACAGTCACCGGGGAGCTGTTTTTT | CASSLGTVTGELFF
TRBJ1-1 | TRBD1 | NA | TRBV10-3 | TGTGCCATCAGTGTTGGGACAGGCTCAACTGAAGCTTTCTTT | CAISVGTGSTEAFF
TRBJ2-2 | NA | NA | TRBV18 | TGTGCCAGCTCACCTAGGAACACCGGGGAGCTGTTTTTT | CASSPRNTGELFF
TRBJ2-7 | TRBD1 | few | TRBV7-9 | TGTGCCAGCAGCCCAGGGGGGACAGGGTCCTACGAGCAGTACTTC | CASSPGGTGSYEQYF
TRBJ2-7 | TRBD1 | few | TRBV4-3 | TGCGCCAGCAGCCAAGACGCGTCAGGGGGCTACGAGCAGTACTTC | CASSQDASGGYEQYF
TRBJ2-1 | NA | NA | TRBV19 | TGTGCCAGTAGTATAGCGGACTTAGGGAATGAGCAGTTCTTC | CASSIADLGNEQFF
TRBJ2-1 | NA | NA | TRBV29-1 | TGCAGCGTGGGGGACAATTTAGGGCAGTTCTTC | CSVGDNLGQFF
TRBJ1-5 | NA | NA | TRBV24-1 | TGTGCCCAATCGGGCGGGGTCAGGCTCAATCAGCCCCAGCATTTT | CAQSGGVRLNQPQHF
TRBJ1-4 | NA | NA | TRBV28 | TGTGCCAGCTCCTCCGCCGGGAGAGTTGAAAAACTGTTTTTT | CASSSAGRVEKLFF
TRBJ2-4 | TRBD2 | NA | TRBV27 | TGTGCCAGCAAGCTAGCGGGGCCTTCTGCCAAAAACATTCAGTACTTC | CASKLAGPSAKNIQYF
TRBJ1-2 | TRBD1 | few | TRBV28 | TGTGCCAGCAGGAGGACAGGGACCAACTATGGCTACACCTTC | CASRRTGTNYGYTF
TRBJ2-7 | NA | NA | TRBV6-5 | TGTGCCAGCAGTTGGGCTGAAAGCTCCTACGAGCAGTACTTC | CASSWAESSYEQYF
TRBJ1-1 | NA | NA | TRBV7-9 | TGTGCCAGCAGCTTATCCGCTGAAGCTTTCTTT | CASSLSAEAFF
TRBJ2-5 | NA | NA | TRBV25-1 | TGTGCCAGCAGTGAATCGGGCAGGGAAGAGACCCAGTACTTC | CASSESGREETQYF
TRBJ1-1 | TRBD1 | NA | TRBV29-1 | TGCAGCGCTCGACAGGGGATTAGCACTGAAGCTTTCTTT | CSARQGISTEAFF
TRBJ1-2 | NA | NA | TRBV12-3/TRBV12-4 | TGTGCCAGCAGTTTAGCGGAGGGCTATGGCTACACCTTC | CASSLAEGYGYTF
TRBJ2-7 | TRBD1 | NA | TRBV18 | TGTGCCAGCTCTGAAAAAGGGACAGGGACGTACGAGCAGTACTTC | CASSEKGTGTYEQYF
TRBJ2-5 | NA | NA | TRBV19 | TGTGCCAGTAGTGGGCAGCCGCAAGAGACCCAGTACTTC | CASSGQPQETQYF
TRBJ1-2 | NA | few | TRBV6-6 | TGTGCCACTGGGACACCCGACCCTAACTATGGCTACACCTTC | CATGTPDPNYGYTF
TRBJ1-1 | TRBD1 | NA | TRBV2 | TGTGCCAGCAGTGAAAACCAGGGGGCGGAGGACACTGAAGCTTTCTTT | CASSENQGAEDTEAFF
TRBJ1-2 | NA | NA | TRBV5-4 | TGTGCCAGCAGCTTCGCTCGCACCCGGGATGGCTACACCTTC | CASSFARTRDGYTF
TRBJ2-3 | NA | NA | TRBV28 | TGTGCCAGCAGCCTTCGGGATACGCAGTATTTT | CASSLRDTQYF
TRBJ1-1 | NA | NA | TRBV11-3 | TGTGCCAGCTCACCCGGGGGGGGGTCTGCTTTCTTT | CASSPGGGSAFF
TRBJ2-2 | NA | NA | TRBV3-1/TRBV3-2 | TGTGCCAGCAGCCGGGGAGACACCGGGGAGCTGTTTTTT | CASSRGDTGELFF
TRBJ1-2 | NA | NA | TRBV20-1 | TGCAGTGCTAGTCGAGGGCGGAACTATGGCTACACCTTC | CSASRGRNYGYTF
TRBJ2-1 | NA | NA | TRBV2 | TGTGCCAGCATCTTTACAGAGTACAATGAGCAGTTCTTC | CASIFTEYNEQFF
TRBJ1-4 | NA | once | TRBV30 | TGTGCCTGGAGGCCAGGGTTACCAAATGAAAAACTGTTTTTT | CAWRPGLPNEKLFF
TRBJ2-3 | TRBD2 | NA | TRBV11-2 | TGTGCCAGCAGCCGCCGGGTAGCGGGAGCCCCAGATACGCAGTATTTT | CASSRRVAGAPDTQYF
TRBJ2-1 | TRBD2 | NA | TRBV6-2/TRBV6-3 | TGTGCCAGCAGTTACGGCTCGGGAGGAGCCTATGAGCAGTTCTTC | CASSYGSGGAYEQFF
TRBJ2-3 | NA | NA | TRBV21-1 | TGTGCCAGCATGAGGTCTGTCGGCACAGATACGCAGTATTTT | CASMRSVGTDTQYF
TRBJ2-3 | TRBD2 | NA | TRBV9 | TGTGCCAGCAGCGTAGGTACCCGGGGGGGCCTGGGGGGCCGCGGGACAGATACGCAGTATTTT | CASSVGTRGGLGGRGTDTQYF
TRBJ2-5 | TRBD2 | NA | TRBV5-1 | TGCGCCAGCAGCTGGACTAGCCCGTACCAAGAGACCCAGTACTTC | CASSWTSPYQETQYF
TRBJ2-5 | NA | NA | TRBV4-1 | TGCGCCAGCAGCCAAGACATTAGGGGAAACCAAGAGACCCAGTACTTC | CASSQDIRGNQETQYF
TRBJ1-5 | NA | NA | TRBV7-9 | TGTGCCAGCAGCTTAGATTTGGGAGACAATCAGCCCCAGCATTTT | CASSLDLGDNQPQHF
TRBJ2-7 | NA | NA | TRBV7-2 | TGTGCCAGCAGCTTTCAGTACGAGCAGTACTTC | CASSFQYEQYF
TRBJ2-7 | NA | NA | TRBV27 | TGTGCCAGCCGAACAGGGTATTTTAGCTCCTACGAGCAGTACTTC | CASRTGYFSSYEQYF
TRBJ1-1 | TRBD1 | NA | TRBV3-1/TRBV3-2 | TGTGCCAGCAGCGCTCGGGACAGGGGACGCGGTGAAGCTTTCTTT | CASSARDRGRGEAFF
TRBJ1-1 | NA | NA | TRBV9 | TGTGCCAGCAGCGTCGGAGGGCAGGGAAAGAACACTGAAGCTTTCTTT | CASSVGGQGKNTEAFF
TRBJ2-7 | NA | few | TRBV9 | TGTGCCAGCAGCGGGCCCGGAGGAACCTACGAGCAGTACTTC | CASSGPGGTYEQYF
TRBJ1-6 | NA | NA | TRBV20-1 | TGCAGTGCTAGTATGGGTAGCGTCTATAATTCACCCCTCCACTTT | CSASMGSVYNSPLHF
TRBJ1-1 | NA | few | TRBV2 | TGTGCCAGCAGTCCAGCGGGGGCGCGTTGCACTGAAGCTTTCTTT | CASSPAGARCTEAFF
TRBJ1-1 | NA | NA | TRBV10-2 | TGCGCCAGCAGTGAGAGTCTGGGCGTTAACACTGAAGCTTTCTTT | CASSESLGVNTEAFF
TRBJ2-1 | NA | once | TRBV24-1 | TGTGCCACCAGTAGACACGCCTACAATGAGCAGTTCTTC | CATSRHAYNEQFF
TRBJ2-2 | NA | NA | TRBV24-1 | TGTGCCACCAGTGATTACAGGGATACCGGGGAGCTGTTTTTT | CATSDYRDTGELFF
TRBJ1-2 | NA | NA | TRBV28 | TGTGCCAGCAGTTTATTGGCCAGGCTACCGGGAGGCTACACCTTC | CASSLLARLPGGYTF
TRBJ1-2 | NA | NA | TRBV7-8 | TGTGCCAGCAGCTTAGAGGGGACTCTCGGCGGTAACTATGGCTACACCTTC | CASSLEGTLGGNYGYTF
TRBJ1-3 | NA | NA | TRBV9 | TGTGCCAGCAAAGGGGCCATTGTGGACACCATATATTTT | CASKGAIVDTIYF
TRBJ1-2 | TRBD1 | NA | TRBV6-5 | TGTGCCAGCAGACCCACAGGGGTGGGCGGCTACACCTTC | CASRPTGVGGYTF